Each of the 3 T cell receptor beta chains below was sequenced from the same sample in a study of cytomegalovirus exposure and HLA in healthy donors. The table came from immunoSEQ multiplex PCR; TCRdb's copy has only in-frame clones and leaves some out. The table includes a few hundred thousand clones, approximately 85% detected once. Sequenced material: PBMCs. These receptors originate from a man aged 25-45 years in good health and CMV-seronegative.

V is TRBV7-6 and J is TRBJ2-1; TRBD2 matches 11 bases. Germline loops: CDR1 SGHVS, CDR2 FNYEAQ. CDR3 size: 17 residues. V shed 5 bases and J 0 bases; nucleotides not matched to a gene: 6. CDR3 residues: CASSLQLAGGSYNEQFF. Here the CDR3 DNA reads TGTGCCAGCAGCCTTCAGCTAGCGGGGGGCTCCTACAATGAGCAGTTCTTC.

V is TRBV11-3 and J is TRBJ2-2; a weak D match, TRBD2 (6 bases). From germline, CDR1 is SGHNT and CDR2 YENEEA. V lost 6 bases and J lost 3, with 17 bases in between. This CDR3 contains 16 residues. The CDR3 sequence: CASSHKDGGYTGELFF. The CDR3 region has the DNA TGTGCCAGCAGTCACAAGGATGGGGGGTACACCGGGGAGCTGTTTTTT.

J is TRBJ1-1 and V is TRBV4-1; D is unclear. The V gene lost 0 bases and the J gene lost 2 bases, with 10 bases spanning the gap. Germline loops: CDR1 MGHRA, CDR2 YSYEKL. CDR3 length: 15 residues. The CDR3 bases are TGCGCCAGCAGCCAAGATCTTGGGAGTAACACTGAAGCTTTCTTT. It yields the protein CASSQDLGSNTEAFF.